This T cell receptor beta chain is drawn from a study of early T cells in non-severe SARS-CoV-2 infection. Whole-study findings and limits: Lookups in VDJdb leaned toward anti-spike CD8 responses and missed private and CD4 specificities.

Germline assignment: CDR1 GTSNPN and CDR2 SVGIG (reference sequence). The ends were cut back, 4 bases at V and 0 bases at J, with 7 bases in the middle. The CDR3 is 13 amino acids. From the 5' RACE reads, TCRdb called clonotypes with MiXCR, one entry per CDR3 protein. The data contain approximately 50,000 distinct CDR3 sequences, approximately 12% of them singletons. This clonotype was counted only a few times. Its antigen is not identified. The sequence came from an adult who was a healthcare worker with PCR-confirmed SARS-CoV-2 infection or an uninfected control (not recorded which). Sequenced: whole blood. The rearrangement uses TRBV30 and TRBJ1-3; no reliable D call. CDR3 region: CAWNPVSGNTIYF. In DNA, the CDR3 is TGTGCCTGGAATCCAGTCTCTGGAAACACCATATATTTT. Variable domain in full (rest from reference TRBV30 and TRBJ1-3): SQTIHQWPATLVQPVGSPLSLECTVEGTSNPNLYWYRQAAGRGLQLLFYSVGIGQISSEVPQNLSASRPQDRQFILSSKKLLLSDSGFYLCAWNPVSGNTIYFGEGSWLTVV.